Listed here is a single TCR beta chain. The target antigen is unknown. The authors ran a second PCR of roughly 6 to 12 cycles using a sample-barcoded 5' primer and a J-beta primer mix. TCRdb ran MiXCR on the 5' RACE reads and lists one entry per CDR3 protein. Among hundreds of thousands of distinct CDR3 sequences, under 30% were seen once, and the ten largest hold roughly 3.1%. The donors, all healthy, were Caucasians living in Russia, aged about 6 to 95. The CDR3 contains 14 residues. The germline V gene has CDR1 SQVTM and CDR2 ANQGSEA. Losses at the gene ends were 4 bases for V and 8 bases for J; bases not matched to a gene: 10. This sample was included in a study of blood T cells in healthy people across ages. Broader study findings: Naive and antigen-experienced cells were not separated, limiting conclusive comparison. With age, beta diversity per million T cells declined roughly linearly, significantly by 35 to 40.

The same data also went into a second study, on T cells of mothers and their children. Turning to that study: Each child contributed approximately 3.3 million TCR beta CDR3 reads, while each mother contributed over 9.5 million.

The sequence was obtained from a boy between 10 and 17 years old in good health. The sample consisted of blood. The rearrangement joins TRBV29-1 to TRBJ1-4, with 7 bases fitting TRBD1. CDR3 sequence reads: CSVGLTGSREKLFF. The CDR3, as DNA: TGCAGCGTTGGGTTGACAGGGAGTAGAGAAAAACTGTTTTTT.